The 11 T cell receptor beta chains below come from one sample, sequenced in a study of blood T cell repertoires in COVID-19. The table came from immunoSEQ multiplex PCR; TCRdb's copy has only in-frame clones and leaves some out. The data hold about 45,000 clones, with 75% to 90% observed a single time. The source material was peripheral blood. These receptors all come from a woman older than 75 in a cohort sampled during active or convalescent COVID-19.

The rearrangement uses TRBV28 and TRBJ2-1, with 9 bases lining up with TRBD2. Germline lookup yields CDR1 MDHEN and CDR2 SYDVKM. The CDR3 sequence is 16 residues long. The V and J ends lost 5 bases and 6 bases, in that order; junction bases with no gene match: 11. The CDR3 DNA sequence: TGTGCCAGCAGTCCACCTCCGGGACTAGCTAGCAATGAGCAGTTCTTC. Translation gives CASSPPPGLASNEQFF.

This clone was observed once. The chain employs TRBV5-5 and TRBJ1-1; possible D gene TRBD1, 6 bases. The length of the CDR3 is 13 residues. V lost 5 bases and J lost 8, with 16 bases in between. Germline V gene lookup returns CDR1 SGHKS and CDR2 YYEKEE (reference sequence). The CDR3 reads CASRATGSTEAFF. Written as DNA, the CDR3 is TGTGCCAGCAGGGCCACAGGGTCCACCGAAGCTTTCTTT.

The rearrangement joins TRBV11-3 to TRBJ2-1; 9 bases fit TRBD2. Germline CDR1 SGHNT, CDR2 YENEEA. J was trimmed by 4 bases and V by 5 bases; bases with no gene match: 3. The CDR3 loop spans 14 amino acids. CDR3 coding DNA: TGTGCCAGCAGCCGACTAGCGGATTACAATGAGCAGTTCTTC. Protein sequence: CASSRLADYNEQFF.

In DNA form, the CDR3 reads TGTGCCATCGGGTTCACAGGGAAGATCACTGAAGCTTTCTTT. Its translation is CAIGFTGKITEAFF. This chain joins TRBV10-3 and TRBJ1-1; TRBD1 might be the D (6 bases). Germline V gene lookup returns CDR1 ENHRY and CDR2 SYGVKD. CDR3 length: 14 residues. The V and J ends lost 8 bases and 4 bases respectively, with 17 bases between them.

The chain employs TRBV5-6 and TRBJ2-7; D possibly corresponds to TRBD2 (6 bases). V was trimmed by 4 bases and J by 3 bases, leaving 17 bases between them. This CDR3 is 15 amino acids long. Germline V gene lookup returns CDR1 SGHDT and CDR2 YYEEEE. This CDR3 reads CASSTARDLNYEQYF. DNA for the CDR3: TGTGCCAGCAGCACAGCCCGGGACTTGAACTACGAGCAGTACTTC.

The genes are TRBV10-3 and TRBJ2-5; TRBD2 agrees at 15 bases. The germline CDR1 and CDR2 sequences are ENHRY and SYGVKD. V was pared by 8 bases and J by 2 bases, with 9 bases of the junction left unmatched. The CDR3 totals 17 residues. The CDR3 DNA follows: TGTGCCATCGGGGGACTAGCGGGGGGACCGACTCAAGAGACCCAGTACTTC. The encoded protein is CAIGGLAGGPTQETQYF.

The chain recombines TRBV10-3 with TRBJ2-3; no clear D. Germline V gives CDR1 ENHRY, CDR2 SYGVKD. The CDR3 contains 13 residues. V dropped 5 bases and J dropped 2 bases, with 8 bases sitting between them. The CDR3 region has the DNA TGTGCCATCAGTCCCTATGACACAGATACGCAGTATTTT. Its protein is CAISPYDTDTQYF.

This CDR3 reads CASSQGTGETQYF. The CDR3 nucleotides read TGCGCCAGCAGCCAAGGGACTGGGGAGACCCAGTACTTC. V usage is TRBV5-1 and J usage is TRBJ2-5; D might be TRBD2 (6 bases). The CDR3 extends over 13 amino acids. The germline gives CDR1 SGHRS, CDR2 YFSETQ. Trimming removed 4 bases from V and 5 bases from J, with 12 bases in between.

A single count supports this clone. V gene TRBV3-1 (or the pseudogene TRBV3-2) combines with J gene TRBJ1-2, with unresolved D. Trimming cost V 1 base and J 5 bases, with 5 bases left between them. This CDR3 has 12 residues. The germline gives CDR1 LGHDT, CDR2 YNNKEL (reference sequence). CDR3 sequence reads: CASSQGVYGYTF. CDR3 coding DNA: TGTGCCAGCAGCCAAGGCGTTTATGGCTACACCTTC.

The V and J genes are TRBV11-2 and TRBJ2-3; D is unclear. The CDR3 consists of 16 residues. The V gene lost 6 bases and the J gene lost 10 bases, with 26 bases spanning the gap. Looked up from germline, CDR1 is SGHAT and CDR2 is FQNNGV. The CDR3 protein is CASSPPRWSEVSAQYF. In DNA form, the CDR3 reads TGTGCCAGCAGTCCTCCACGATGGTCTGAGGTTTCGGCGCAGTATTTT.

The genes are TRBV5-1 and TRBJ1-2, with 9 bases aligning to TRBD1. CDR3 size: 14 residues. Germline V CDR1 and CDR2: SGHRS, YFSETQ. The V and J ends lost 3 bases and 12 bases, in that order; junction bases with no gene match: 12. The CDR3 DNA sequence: TGCGCCAGCAGCTCAACAGGGGGCGGAATGCGAGACACCTTC. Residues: CASSSTGGGMRDTF.